These 8 T cell receptor beta chains originate from one sample sequenced in a study of blood T cell repertoires in COVID-19 (dated by TCRdb to 2020 to 2022). The receptor library was made with the immunoSEQ multiplex PCR assay. TCRdb limited this immuneACCESS table to in-frame rearrangements with V and J called. A share of clones is missing; checked studies link under half to unresolved V genes, and the rest is unexplained. The sample has about 350,000 clones on record, roughly 84% of them singletons. The ten largest account for over 0.8% of the sample. The material sequenced was PBMCs or T cells enriched from blood (not recorded which). All receptors come from a woman aged 25 to 45 who had recovered from COVID-19.

The chain links TRBV5-1 to TRBJ1-3; possible D gene TRBD1, 6 bases. Trimming removed 0 bases at V and 0 bases at J, with 10 bases between. CDR1 SGHRS and CDR2 YFSETQ come from the germline V gene. The CDR3 runs 16 residues. The CDR3 loop reads CASSLDRAFSGNTIYF. CDR3 in DNA: TGCGCCAGCAGCTTGGACAGGGCCTTCTCTGGAAACACCATATATTTT.

This chain links TRBV5-1 with TRBJ1-6; TRBD1 matches at 7 bases. Trimming at V came to 3 bases and at J to 10 bases, leaving 13 bases not matched to a gene. This CDR3 is 16 amino acids long. Germline values: CDR1 SGHRS, CDR2 YFSETQ. CDR3: CASSYGGQVVGSPLHF. The DNA for the CDR3 is TGCGCCAGCAGCTACGGCGGACAGGTGGTCGGGTCACCCCTCCACTTT.

The chain uses TRBV28 and TRBJ1-5; unclear D gene. The germline gives CDR1 MDHEN, CDR2 SYDVKM. The V gene lost 6 bases and the J gene lost 0 bases, with 15 bases spanning the gap. The CDR3 extends over 16 amino acids. DNA of the CDR3: TGTGCCAGCAGCCCTGGAGGGATCTATAGCAATCAGCCCCAGCATTTT. It translates to CASSPGGIYSNQPQHF.

The chain joins TRBV7-2 to TRBJ2-3; possible D gene TRBD2, 5 bases. The CDR3 loop spans 15 amino acids. Germline values: CDR1 SGHTA, CDR2 FQGNSA. Trimming took off 5 bases at V and 5 bases at J, with 17 bases between the two ends. CDR3 nucleotides: TGTGCCAGCAGCACCCGGACTCTCAAAGTAGATACGCAGTATTTT. This sequence encodes CASSTRTLKVDTQYF.

The rearrangement joins TRBV4-3 to TRBJ2-2; D unclear. The CDR3 runs to 16 residues. Germline values: CDR1 LGHNA, CDR2 YSLEER. With 0 bases removed from V and 0 bases from J, the gap between germline ends came to 8 bases. CDR3 sequence (DNA): TGCGCCAGCAGCCAAGATTTTCCAACGAACACCGGGGAGCTGTTTTTT. It translates to CASSQDFPTNTGELFF.

The chain couples TRBV6-7 to TRBJ2-1; TRBD2 matches at 15 bases. TRBV6-7 is an open reading frame, and its role is uncertain. This CDR3 is 14 amino acids long. V shed 6 bases, J shed 14 bases, and the junction held 8 bases outside the gene matches. CDR3 coding DNA: TGTGCCAGCAGAGGACTAGCGGGGGGGTCTCGGGAGTTCTTC. Its protein product is CASRGLAGGSREFF.

The chain links TRBV5-1 to TRBJ2-5, with D perhaps matching TRBD2 (5 bases). The CDR3 contains 15 residues. Trimming removed 0 bases from V and 4 bases from J, with 13 bases in between. Per germline, CDR1 SGHRS and CDR2 YFSETQ. CDR3 region: CASSLENGGRETQYF. The DNA for the CDR3 is TGCGCCAGCAGCTTGGAGAACGGAGGCCGAGAGACCCAGTACTTC.

This chain joins TRBV12-3 or TRBV12-4 and TRBJ2-7, with a tentative D call TRBD1 (5 bases). The length of the CDR3 is 13 residues. Between the trimmed V and J ends, which lost 1 base and 4 bases, there was a span of 8 bases. Here the CDR3 reads CASSLVAGYEQYF. The CDR3 DNA is TGTGCCAGCAGTTTAGTGGCAGGGTACGAGCAGTACTTC.